The present TCR beta chain was sequenced within a study of tumor-infiltrating lymphocytes in primary liver carcinoma. Overall study context: Samples returned roughly 3.5 to 8 million productive TCRbeta reads each. Read depth did not differ significantly between tissue types.

From roughly 0.55 ug of total RNA, TCR beta-specific cDNA was reverse-transcribed using a constant-region primer. Sequencing libraries for TCR beta derived from three nested multiplex PCR rounds that used slightly modified ARM-PCR. The first two PCR rounds used TRBV1-TRBV30 forward primers with a C-beta reverse primer, approximately 11 cycles each. TCRdb redid the calling of the multiplex PCR reads with MiXCR, one entry per CDR3 protein. The sample records about 74,000 distinct CDR3 sequences, 60% to 80% being singletons. Trimming took 5 bases from V and 7 from J, leaving 20 bases between them. From germline, CDR1 is SGHAT and CDR2 FQNNGV. The CDR3 extends over 15 amino acids. Overall study results and limits: Significantly greater top-250-clone fractions characterized tumors relative to blood (p = 0.039).

Joint extraction of RNA and DNA used roughly 19-31 mg of bulk tissue that was unsorted. Over 80% viable tumor cells were present in every tumor sample. With regard to this clonotype: Its antigen is as yet unknown. A much larger clone lies one base from this, so it may be a read error.

The sequence came from a man aged 40-49 years with primary liver carcinoma and hepatitis B virus infection. Sequenced input: liver tumor tissue from sampling region 4. The subset was: tumor region T4, right-lateral pole. The chain carries TRBV11-2 and TRBJ2-5; tentatively, D is TRBD1 (6 bases). The CDR3: CASSPRSTPGVTQYF. CDR3 coding DNA: TGTGCCAGCAGCCCCCGGTCAACCCCAGGGGTGACCCAGTACTTC.